This paragraph reports one TCR beta chain. The data originate from a study of blood T cell repertoires in COVID-19. Background on the study: Whether acute or convalescent, the COVID-19 samples came from the United States, Italy and Spain. T cells, B-cell-depleted T cells, or PBMCs supplied cDNA or gDNA.

As processed by the authors: Reference gene primer amplification gave nucleated cell count estimates. Repertoires were generated with immunoSEQ multiplex PCR, while TCRdb's copy carries only in-frame clones and drops some. That table gives V, J and clone size, and the DNA gave D and trimming. The table has around 260,000 clones, 83% seen once. The sequenced material came from peripheral blood. This TCR derives from a woman in her forties or fifties who had recovered from COVID-19.

In nucleotides, the CDR3 is TGTGCCAGCAGTGTAGCGCTCGGCACAGATACGCAGTATTTT. Translation: CASSVALGTDTQYF. The chain is built from TRBV27 and TRBJ2-3; TRBD2 is a possible D gene (5 bases). CDR3 length: 14 residues. CDR1 is MNHEY, CDR2 SMNVEV, per germline (reference sequence). V shed 5 bases and J shed 1 base, with 10 bases lying between them.